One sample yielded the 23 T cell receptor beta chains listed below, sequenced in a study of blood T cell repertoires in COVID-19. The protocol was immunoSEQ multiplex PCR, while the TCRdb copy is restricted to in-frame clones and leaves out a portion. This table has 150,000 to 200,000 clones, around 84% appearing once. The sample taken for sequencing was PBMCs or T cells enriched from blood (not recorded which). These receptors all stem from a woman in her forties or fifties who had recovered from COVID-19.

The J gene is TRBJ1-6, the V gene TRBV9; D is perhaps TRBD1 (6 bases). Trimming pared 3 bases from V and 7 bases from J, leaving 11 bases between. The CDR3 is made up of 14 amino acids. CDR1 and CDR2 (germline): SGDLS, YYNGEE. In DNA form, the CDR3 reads TGTGCCAGCAGCGCTGGGGGCAGCAATTCACCCCTCCACTTT. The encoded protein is CASSAGGSNSPLHF.

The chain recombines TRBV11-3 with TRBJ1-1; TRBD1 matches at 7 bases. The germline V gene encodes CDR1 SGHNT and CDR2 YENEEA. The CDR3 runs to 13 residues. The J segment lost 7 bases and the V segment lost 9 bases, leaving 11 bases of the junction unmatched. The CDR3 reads CARKGAWPFEAFF. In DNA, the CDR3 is TGTGCCAGAAAGGGGGCCTGGCCTTTTGAAGCTTTCTTT.

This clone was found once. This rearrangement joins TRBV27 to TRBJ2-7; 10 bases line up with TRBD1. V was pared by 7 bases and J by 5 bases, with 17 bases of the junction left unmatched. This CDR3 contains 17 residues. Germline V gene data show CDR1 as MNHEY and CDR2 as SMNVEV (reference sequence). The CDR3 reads CASTNGTGAAFGDEQYF. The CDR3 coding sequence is TGTGCCAGCACCAATGGGACAGGGGCCGCCTTCGGGGACGAGCAGTACTTC.

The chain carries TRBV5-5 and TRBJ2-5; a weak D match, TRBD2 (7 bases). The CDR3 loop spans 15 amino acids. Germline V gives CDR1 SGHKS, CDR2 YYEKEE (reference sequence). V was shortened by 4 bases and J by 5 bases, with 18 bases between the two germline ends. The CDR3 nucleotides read TGTGCCAGCAGCATTCAGTGGGGGGGCCAGGAGACCCAGTACTTC. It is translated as CASSIQWGGQETQYF.

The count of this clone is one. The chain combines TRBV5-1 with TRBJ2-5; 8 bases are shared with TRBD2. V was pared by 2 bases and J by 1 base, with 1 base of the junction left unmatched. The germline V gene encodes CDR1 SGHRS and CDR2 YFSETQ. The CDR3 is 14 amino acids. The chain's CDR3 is CASSLTSGQETQYF. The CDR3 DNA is TGCGCCAGCAGCTTAACTAGCGGCCAAGAGACCCAGTACTTC.

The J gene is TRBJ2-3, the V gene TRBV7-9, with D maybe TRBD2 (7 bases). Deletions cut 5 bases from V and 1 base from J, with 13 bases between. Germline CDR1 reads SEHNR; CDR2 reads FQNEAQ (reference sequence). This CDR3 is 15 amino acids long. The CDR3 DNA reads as TGTGCCAGCAGCCTACTAGGGGGGGGCACAGATACGCAGTATTTT. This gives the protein CASSLLGGGTDTQYF.

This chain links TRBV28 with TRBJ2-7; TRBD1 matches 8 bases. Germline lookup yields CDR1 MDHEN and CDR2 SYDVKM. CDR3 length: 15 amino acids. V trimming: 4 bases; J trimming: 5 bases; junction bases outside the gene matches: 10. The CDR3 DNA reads TGTGCCAGCAGTTCCGCACGGACAGGGCCTGACGAGCAGTACTTC. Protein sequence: CASSSARTGPDEQYF.

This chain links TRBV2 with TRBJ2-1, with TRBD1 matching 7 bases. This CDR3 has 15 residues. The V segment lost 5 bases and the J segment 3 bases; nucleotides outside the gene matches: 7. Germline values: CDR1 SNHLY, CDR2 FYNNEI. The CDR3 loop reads CASSSQGISYNEQFF. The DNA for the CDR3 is TGTGCCAGCAGTTCACAGGGGATTAGCTACAATGAGCAGTTCTTC. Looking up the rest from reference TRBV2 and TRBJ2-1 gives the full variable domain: EPEVTQTPSHQVTQMGQEVILRCVPISNHLYFYWYRQILGQKVEFLVSFYNNEISEKSEIFDDQFSVERPDGSNFTLKIRSTKLEDSAMYFCASSSQGISYNEQFFGPGTRLTVL.

The CDR3 bases are TGTGCCAGCAGGACAGGGGTGGGTGGCTACACCTTC. Translation: CASRTGVGGYTF. The rearrangement uses TRBV2 and TRBJ1-2; 8 nucleotides agree with TRBD1. Trimming removed 6 bases from V and 7 bases from J; junction bases left unmatched: 4. The CDR3 totals 12 residues. Germline V gene sequence: CDR1 SNHLY, CDR2 FYNNEI.

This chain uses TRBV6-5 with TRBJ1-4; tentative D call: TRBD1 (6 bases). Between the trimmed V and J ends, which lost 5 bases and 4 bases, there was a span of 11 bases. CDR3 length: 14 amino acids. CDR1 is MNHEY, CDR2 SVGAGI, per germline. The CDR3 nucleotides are TGTGCCAGCAGTCGGACAGCAATTAATGAAAAACTGTTTTTT. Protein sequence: CASSRTAINEKLFF.

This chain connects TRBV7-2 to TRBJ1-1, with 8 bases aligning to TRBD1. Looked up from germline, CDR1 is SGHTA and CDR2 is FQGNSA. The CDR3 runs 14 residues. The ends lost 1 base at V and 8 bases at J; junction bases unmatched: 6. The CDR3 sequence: CASSLGTGRVEAFF. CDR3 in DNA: TGTGCCAGCAGCTTAGGGACAGGGAGGGTAGAAGCTTTCTTT.

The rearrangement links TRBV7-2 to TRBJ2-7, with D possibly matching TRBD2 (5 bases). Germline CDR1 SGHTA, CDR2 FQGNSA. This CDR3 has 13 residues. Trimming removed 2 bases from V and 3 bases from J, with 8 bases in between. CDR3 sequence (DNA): TGTGCCAGCAGCTTACAGGAGGTCTACGAGCAGTACTTC. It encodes CASSLQEVYEQYF.

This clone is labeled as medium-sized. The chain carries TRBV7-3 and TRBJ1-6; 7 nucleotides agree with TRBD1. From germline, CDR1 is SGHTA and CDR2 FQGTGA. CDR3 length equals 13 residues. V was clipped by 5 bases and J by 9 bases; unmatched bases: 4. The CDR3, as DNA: TGTGCCAGCAGCCGCACAGGGGCTTCACCCCTCCACTTT. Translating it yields CASSRTGASPLHF.

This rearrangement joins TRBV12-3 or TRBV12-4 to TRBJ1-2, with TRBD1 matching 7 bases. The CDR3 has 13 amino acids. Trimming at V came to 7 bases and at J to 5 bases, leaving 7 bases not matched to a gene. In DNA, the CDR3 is TGTGCCAGCACCCGGGACAGCCGTTATGGCTACACCTTC. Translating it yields CASTRDSRYGYTF.

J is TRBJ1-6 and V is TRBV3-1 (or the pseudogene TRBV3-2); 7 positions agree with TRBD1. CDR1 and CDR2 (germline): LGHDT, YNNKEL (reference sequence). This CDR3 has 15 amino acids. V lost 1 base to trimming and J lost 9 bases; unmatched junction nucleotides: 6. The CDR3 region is CASSQGDRVGSPLHF. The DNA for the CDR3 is TGTGCCAGCAGCCAAGGAGACAGGGTCGGTTCACCCCTCCACTTT.

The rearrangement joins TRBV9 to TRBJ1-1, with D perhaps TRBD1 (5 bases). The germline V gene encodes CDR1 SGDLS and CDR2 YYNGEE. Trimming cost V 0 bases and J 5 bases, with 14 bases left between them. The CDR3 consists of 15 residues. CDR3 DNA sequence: TGTGCCAGCAGCGTAGATGTCAGGGAGGGGACTGAAGCTTTCTTT. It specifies CASSVDVREGTEAFF. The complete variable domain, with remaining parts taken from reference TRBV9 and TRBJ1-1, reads DSGVTQTPKHLITATGQRVTLRCSPRSGDLSVYWYQQSLDQGLQFLIQYYNGEERAKGNILERFSAQQFPDLHSELNLSSLELGDSALYFCASSVDVREGTEAFFGQGTRLTVV.

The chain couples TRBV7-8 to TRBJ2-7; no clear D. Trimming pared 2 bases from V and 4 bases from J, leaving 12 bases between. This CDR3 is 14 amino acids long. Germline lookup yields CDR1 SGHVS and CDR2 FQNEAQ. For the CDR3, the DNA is TGTGCCAGCAGCTTAACCTTGGGCCTTTACGAGCAGTACTTC. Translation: CASSLTLGLYEQYF. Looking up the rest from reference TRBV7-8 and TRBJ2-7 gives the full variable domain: GAGVSQSPRYKVAKRGQDVALRCDPISGHVSLFWYQQALGQGPEFLTYFQNEAQLDKSGLPSDRFFAERPEGSVSTLKIQRTQQEDSAVYLCASSLTLGLYEQYFGPGTRLTVT.

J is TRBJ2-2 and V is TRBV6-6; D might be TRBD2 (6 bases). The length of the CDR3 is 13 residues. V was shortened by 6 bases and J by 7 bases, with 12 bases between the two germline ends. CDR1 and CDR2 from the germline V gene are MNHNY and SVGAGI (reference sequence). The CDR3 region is CASRTSQSGELFF. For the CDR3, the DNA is TGTGCCAGCAGAACTAGCCAGAGCGGGGAGCTGTTTTTT.

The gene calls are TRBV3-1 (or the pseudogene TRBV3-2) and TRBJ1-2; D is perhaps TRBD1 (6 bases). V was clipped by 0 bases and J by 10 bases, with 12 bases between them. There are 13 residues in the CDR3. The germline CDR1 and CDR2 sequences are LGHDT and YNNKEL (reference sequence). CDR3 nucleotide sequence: TGTGCCAGCAGCCAAGACAGGGGATACGTCTACACCTTC. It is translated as CASSQDRGYVYTF.

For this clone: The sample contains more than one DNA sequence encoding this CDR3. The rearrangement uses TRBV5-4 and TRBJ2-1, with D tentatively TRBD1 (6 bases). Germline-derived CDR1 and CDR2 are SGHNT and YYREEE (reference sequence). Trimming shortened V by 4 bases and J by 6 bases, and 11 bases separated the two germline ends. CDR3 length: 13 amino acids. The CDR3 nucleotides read TGTGCCAGCAGCCCTGGGGGCTCCAATGAGCAGTTCTTC. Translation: CASSPGGSNEQFF.

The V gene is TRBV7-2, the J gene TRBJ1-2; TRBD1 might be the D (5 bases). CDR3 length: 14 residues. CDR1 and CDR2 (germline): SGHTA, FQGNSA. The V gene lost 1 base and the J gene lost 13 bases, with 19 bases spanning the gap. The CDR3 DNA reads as TGTGCCAGCAGCTTAGACCCTAGTTCAGGGTGGGTCACCTTC. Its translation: CASSLDPSSGWVTF. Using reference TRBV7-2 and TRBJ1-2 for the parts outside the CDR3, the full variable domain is GAGVSQSPSNKVTEKGKDVELRCDPISGHTALYWYRQSLGQGLEFLIYFQGNSAPDKSGLPSDRFSAERTGGSVSTLTIQRTQQEDSAVYLCASSLDPSSGWVTFGSGTRLTVV.

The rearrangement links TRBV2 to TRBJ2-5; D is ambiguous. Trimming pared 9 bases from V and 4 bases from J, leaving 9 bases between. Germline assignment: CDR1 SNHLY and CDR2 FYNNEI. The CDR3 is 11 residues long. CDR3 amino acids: CASGQSETQYF. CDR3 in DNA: TGTGCCAGTGGGCAGTCAGAGACCCAGTACTTC.

The CDR3, as DNA: TGTGCCAGTAGTACCAGACTGTATTCCTACGAGCAGTACTTC. This encodes CASSTRLYSYEQYF. The chain joins TRBV19 to TRBJ2-7; D is uncertain. This CDR3 contains 14 residues. V was trimmed by 4 bases and J by 1 base, leaving 11 bases between them. CDR1 is LNHDA, CDR2 SQIVND, per germline (reference sequence).